Below are 8 T cell receptor beta chains sequenced from a single sample in a study of T cells in Graves' hyperthyroidism and ophthalmopathy. RNA transcripts gave rise to amplified TCR beta CDR3 regions. TCR CDR3 regions were first amplified by RT-PCR with HTBI primers. MiXCR was run by TCRdb on the multiplex PCR reads, yielding one entry per CDR3 protein. The data show a few hundred thousand distinct CDR3 sequences, about 15% seen once. The sample taken for sequencing was blood. All receptors come from a woman aged 30 to 39 with Graves' hyperthyroidism.

This clonotype has just a few counts. The V and J genes are TRBV6-1 and TRBJ2-1, with TRBD2 matching over 8 bases. CDR3 length: 18 residues. J gave up 6 bases and V 2 bases, and 15 bases lay outside the gene matches. The V gene's germline CDR1 is MNHNS and CDR2 SASEGT. This CDR3 is CASSETPLVAGGLNEQFF. Written as DNA, the CDR3 is TGTGCCAGCAGTGAAACCCCCCTCGTTGCGGGAGGCCTCAATGAGCAGTTCTTC.

The chain is built from TRBV9 and TRBJ2-6; TRBD1 might be the D (6 bases). The germline V gene has CDR1 SGDLS and CDR2 YYNGEE. V dropped 4 bases and J dropped 4 bases, with 18 bases sitting between them. The CDR3 runs 17 residues. The CDR3 loop reads CASSQEQGIRGANVLTF. Here the CDR3 DNA reads TGTGCCAGCAGCCAAGAACAGGGTATAAGAGGGGCCAACGTCCTGACTTTC.

The chain couples TRBV7-9 to TRBJ2-1; 7 nucleotides align to TRBD2. The CDR3 is 21 residues long. Germline V lookup: CDR1 SEHNR, CDR2 FQNEAQ (reference sequence). Unmatched junction bases numbered 19, after V lost 0 bases and J lost 2 bases. CDR3: CASSLALRRLAAPQTYNEQFF. The CDR3 nucleotides read TGTGCCAGCAGCTTAGCGTTACGGCGTCTAGCGGCCCCCCAAACCTACAATGAGCAGTTCTTC.

The gene calls are TRBV4-1 and TRBJ2-5; D unresolved. Germline loops: CDR1 MGHRA, CDR2 YSYEKL. Deletions cut 0 bases from V and 5 bases from J, with 13 bases between. The CDR3 runs to 15 residues. The CDR3 nucleotides read TGCGCCAGCAGCCAAGAGGCTTCAGGTATTGAGACCCAGTACTTC. It specifies CASSQEASGIETQYF.

The rearrangement links TRBV4-1 to TRBJ1-6, with no clear D. This CDR3 has 18 residues. Germline assignment: CDR1 MGHRA and CDR2 YSYEKL. Deletions cut 2 bases from V and 5 bases from J, with 19 bases between. CDR3 sequence: CASSQLGRDSLNNSPLHF. CDR3 DNA: TGCGCCAGCAGCCAACTGGGAAGGGATTCACTGAATAATTCACCCCTCCACTTT.

This clonotype was recorded a few times. Here the CDR3 DNA reads TGTGCCAGCGGTCGGGGGACTAGCGGGAGAACCACAGATACGCAGTATTTT. This encodes CASGRGTSGRTTDTQYF. The chain links TRBV6-1 to TRBJ2-3; TRBD2 matches at 14 bases. The J segment lost 2 bases and the V segment lost 8 bases, leaving 9 bases of the junction unmatched. This CDR3 comprises 17 residues. The germline CDR1 and CDR2 sequences are MNHNS and SASEGT.

The chain combines TRBV10-3 with TRBJ1-4; D call uncertain. With 0 bases removed from V and 8 bases from J, the gap between germline ends came to 7 bases. The length of the CDR3 is 13 residues. Germline CDR1 and CDR2: ENHRY and SYGVKD. In DNA form, the CDR3 reads TGTGCCATCAGTGAGTCTGAGATCGAAAAACTGTTTTTT. It specifies CAISESEIEKLFF.

The genes are TRBV10-3 and TRBJ2-7; the D is unclear. The CDR3 sequence is 14 residues long. The germline V gene encodes CDR1 ENHRY and CDR2 SYGVKD. Trimming removed 4 bases at V and 5 bases at J, with 15 bases between. In nucleotides, the CDR3 is TGTGCCATCAGTGCCGAGGCAGCTGTAGACGAGCAGTACTTC. Translating gives CAISAEAAVDEQYF.